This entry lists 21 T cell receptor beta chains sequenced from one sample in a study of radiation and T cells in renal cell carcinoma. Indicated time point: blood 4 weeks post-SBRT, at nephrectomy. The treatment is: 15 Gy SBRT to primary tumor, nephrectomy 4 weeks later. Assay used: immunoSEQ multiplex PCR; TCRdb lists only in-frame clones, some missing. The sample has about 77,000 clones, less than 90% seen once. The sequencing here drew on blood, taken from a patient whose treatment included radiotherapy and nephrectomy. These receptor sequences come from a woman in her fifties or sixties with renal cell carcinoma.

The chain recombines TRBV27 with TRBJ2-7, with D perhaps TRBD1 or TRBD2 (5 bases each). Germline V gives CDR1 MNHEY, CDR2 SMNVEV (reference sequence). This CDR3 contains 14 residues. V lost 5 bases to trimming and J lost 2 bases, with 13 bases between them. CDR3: CASSPWDGTYEQYF. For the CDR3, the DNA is TGTGCCAGCAGTCCGTGGGACGGAACCTACGAGCAGTACTTC.

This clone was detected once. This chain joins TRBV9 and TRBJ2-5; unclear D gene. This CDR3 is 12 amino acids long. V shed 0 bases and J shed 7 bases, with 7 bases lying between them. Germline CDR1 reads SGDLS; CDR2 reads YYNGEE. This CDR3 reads CASSVGDVTQYF. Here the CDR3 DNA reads TGTGCCAGCAGCGTAGGGGATGTGACCCAGTACTTC.

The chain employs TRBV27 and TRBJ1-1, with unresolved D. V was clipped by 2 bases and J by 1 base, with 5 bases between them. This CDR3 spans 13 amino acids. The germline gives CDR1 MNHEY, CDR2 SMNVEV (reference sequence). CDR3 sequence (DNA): TGTGCCAGCAGTTTAGGGAGGAACACTGAAGCTTTCTTT. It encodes CASSLGRNTEAFF.

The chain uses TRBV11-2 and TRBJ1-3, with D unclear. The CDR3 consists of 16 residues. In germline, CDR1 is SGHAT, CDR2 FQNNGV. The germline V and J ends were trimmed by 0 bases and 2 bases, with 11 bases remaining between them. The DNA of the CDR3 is TGTGCCAGCAGCTTAGACGTGGGTATGGCTGGAAACACCATATATTTT. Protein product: CASSLDVGMAGNTIYF.

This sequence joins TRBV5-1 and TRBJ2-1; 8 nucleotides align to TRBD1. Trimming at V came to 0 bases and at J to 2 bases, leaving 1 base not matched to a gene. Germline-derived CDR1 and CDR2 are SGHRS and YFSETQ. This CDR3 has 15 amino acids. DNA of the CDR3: TGCGCCAGCAGCTTGGAGGGACAGGCCTACAATGAGCAGTTCTTC. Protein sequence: CASSLEGQAYNEQFF.

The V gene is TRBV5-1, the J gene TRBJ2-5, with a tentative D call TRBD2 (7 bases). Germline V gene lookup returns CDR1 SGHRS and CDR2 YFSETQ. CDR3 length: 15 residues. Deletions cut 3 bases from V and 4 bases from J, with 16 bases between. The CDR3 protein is CASSSSYREGETQYF. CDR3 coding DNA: TGCGCCAGCAGCTCGAGTTACAGGGAGGGAGAGACCCAGTACTTC.

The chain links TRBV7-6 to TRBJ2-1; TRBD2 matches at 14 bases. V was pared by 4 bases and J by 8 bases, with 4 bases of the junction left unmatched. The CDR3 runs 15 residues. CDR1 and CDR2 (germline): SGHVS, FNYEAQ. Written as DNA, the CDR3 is TGTGCCAGCAGCTCGGGGACTAGCGGGAGAGATGAGCAGTTCTTC. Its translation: CASSSGTSGRDEQFF.

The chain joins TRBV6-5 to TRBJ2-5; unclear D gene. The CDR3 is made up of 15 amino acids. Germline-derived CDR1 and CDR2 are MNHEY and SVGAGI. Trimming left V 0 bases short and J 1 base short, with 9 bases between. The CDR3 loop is CASSYSVDGQETQYF. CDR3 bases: TGTGCCAGCAGTTACTCGGTTGACGGCCAAGAGACCCAGTACTTC.

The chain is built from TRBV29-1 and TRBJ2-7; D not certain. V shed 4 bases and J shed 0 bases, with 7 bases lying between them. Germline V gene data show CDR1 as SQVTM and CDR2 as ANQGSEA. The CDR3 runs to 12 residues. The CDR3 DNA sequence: TGCAGCGTTGGACGAGACTCCTACGAGCAGTACTTC. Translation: CSVGRDSYEQYF.

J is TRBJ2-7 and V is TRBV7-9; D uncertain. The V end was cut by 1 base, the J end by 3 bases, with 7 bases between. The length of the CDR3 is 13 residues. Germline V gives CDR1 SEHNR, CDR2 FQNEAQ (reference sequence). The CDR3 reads CASSLVTGYEQYF. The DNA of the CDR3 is TGTGCCAGCAGCTTAGTCACGGGCTACGAGCAGTACTTC.

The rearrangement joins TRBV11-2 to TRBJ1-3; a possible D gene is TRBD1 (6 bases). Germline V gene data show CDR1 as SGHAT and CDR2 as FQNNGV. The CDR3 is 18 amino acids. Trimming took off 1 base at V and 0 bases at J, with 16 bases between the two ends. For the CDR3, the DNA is TGTGCCAGCAGCTTAGTGGCATCCGGGGGCAACTCTGGAAACACCATATATTTT. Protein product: CASSLVASGGNSGNTIYF. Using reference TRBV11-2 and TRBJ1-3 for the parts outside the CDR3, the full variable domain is EAGVAQSPRYKIIEKRQSVAFWCNPISGHATLYWYQQILGQGPKLLIQFQNNGVVDDSQLPKDRFSAERLKGVDSTLKIQPAKLEDSAVYLCASSLVASGGNSGNTIYFGEGSWLTVV.

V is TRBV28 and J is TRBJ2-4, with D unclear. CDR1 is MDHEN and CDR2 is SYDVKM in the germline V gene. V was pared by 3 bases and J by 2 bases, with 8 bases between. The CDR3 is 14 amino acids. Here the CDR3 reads CASSFSPTKNIQYF. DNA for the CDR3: TGTGCCAGCAGTTTCTCTCCGACCAAAAACATTCAGTACTTC.

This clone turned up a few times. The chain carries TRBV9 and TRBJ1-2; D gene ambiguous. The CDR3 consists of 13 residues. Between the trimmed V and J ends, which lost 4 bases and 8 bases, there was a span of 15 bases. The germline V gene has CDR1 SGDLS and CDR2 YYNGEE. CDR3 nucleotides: TGTGCCAGCAGCTCAGTACCCAGGTGGGGCTACACCTTC. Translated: CASSSVPRWGYTF. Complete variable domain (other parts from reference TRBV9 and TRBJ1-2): DSGVTQTPKHLITATGQRVTLRCSPRSGDLSVYWYQQSLDQGLQFLIQYYNGEERAKGNILERFSAQQFPDLHSELNLSSLELGDSALYFCASSSVPRWGYTFGSGTRLTVV.

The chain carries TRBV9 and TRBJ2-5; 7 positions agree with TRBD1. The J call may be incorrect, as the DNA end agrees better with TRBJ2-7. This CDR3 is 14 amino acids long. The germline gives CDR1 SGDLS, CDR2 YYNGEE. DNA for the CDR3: TGTGCCAGCAGCGAGATGACAGGGTTCTACGAGCAGTACTTC. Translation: CASSEMTGFYEQYF.

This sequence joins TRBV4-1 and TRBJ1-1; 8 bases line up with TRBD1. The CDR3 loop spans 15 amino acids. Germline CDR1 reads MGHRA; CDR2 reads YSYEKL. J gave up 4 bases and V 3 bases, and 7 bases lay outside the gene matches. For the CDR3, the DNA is TGCGCCAGCAGCCAGGACAGGGTGGACTCCACTGAAGCTTTCTTT. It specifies CASSQDRVDSTEAFF.

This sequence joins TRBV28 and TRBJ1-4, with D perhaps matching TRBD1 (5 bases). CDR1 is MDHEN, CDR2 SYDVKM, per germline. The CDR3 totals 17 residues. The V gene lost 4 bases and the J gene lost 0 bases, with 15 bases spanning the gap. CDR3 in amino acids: CASSSLGPPATNEKLFF. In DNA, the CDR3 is TGTGCCAGCAGTTCCCTGGGACCTCCCGCAACTAATGAAAAACTGTTTTTT.

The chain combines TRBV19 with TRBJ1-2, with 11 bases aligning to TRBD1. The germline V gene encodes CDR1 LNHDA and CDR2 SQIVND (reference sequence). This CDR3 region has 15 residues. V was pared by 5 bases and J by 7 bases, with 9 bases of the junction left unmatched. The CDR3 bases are TGTGCCAGTAGTGTCCAAGGACAGGGGGCTAGTGGCTACACCTTC. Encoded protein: CASSVQGQGASGYTF. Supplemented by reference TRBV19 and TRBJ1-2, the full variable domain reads DGGITQSPKYLFRKEGQNVTLSCEQNLNHDAMYWYRQDPGQGLRLIYYSQIVNDFQKGDIAEGYSVSREKKESFPLTVTSAQKNPTAFYLCASSVQGQGASGYTFGSGTRLTVV.

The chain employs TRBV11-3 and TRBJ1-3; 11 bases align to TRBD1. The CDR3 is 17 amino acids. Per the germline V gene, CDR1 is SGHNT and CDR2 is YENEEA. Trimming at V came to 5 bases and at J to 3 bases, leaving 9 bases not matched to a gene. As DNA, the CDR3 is TGTGCCAGCAGCAAATCGGGACAGGGGGTCTTTGGAAACACCATATATTTT. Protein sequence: CASSKSGQGVFGNTIYF.

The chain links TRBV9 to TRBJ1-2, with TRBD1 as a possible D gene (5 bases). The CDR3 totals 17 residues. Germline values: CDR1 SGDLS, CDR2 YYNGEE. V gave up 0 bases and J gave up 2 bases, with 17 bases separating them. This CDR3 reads CASSVVLGQTLNYGYTF. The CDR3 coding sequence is TGTGCCAGCAGCGTAGTCTTGGGGCAGACGCTGAACTATGGCTACACCTTC.

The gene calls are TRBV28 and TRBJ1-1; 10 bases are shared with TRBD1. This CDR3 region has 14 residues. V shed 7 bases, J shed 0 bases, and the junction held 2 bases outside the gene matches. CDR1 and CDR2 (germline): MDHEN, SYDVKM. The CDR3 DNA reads TGTGCCAGCAAGACAGGGGGCCTGAACACTGAAGCTTTCTTT. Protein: CASKTGGLNTEAFF.

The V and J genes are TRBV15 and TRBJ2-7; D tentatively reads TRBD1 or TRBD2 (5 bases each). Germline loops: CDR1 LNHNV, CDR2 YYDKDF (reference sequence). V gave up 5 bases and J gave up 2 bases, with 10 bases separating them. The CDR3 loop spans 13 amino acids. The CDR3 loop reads CATSLGAPYEQYF. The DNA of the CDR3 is TGTGCCACCAGCCTCGGGGCTCCCTACGAGCAGTACTTC.